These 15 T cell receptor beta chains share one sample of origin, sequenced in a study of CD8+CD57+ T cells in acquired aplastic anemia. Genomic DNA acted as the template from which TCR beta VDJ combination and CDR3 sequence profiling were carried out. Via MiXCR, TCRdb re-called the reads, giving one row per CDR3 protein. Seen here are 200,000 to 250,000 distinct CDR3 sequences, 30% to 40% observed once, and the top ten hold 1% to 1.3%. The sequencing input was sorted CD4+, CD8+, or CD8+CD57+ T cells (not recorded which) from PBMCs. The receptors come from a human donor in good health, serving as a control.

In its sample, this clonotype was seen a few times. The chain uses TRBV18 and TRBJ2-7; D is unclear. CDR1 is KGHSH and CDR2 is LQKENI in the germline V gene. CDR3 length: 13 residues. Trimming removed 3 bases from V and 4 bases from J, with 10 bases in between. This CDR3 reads CASSPGDDYEQYF. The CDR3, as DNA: TGTGCCAGCTCACCTGGCGACGATTACGAGCAGTACTTC.

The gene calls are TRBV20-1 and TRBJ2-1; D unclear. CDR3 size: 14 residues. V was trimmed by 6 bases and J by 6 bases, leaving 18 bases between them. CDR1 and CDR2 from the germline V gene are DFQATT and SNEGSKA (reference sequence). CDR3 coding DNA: TGCAGTGCCAGACTTCAAGGGAAATCCAATGAGCAGTTCTTC. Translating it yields CSARLQGKSNEQFF.

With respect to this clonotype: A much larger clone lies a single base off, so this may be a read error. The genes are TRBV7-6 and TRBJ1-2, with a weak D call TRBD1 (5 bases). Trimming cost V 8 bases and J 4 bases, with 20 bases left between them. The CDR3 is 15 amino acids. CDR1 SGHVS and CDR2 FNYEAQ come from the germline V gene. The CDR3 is CASGQAGGSSYGYTF. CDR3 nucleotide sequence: TGTGCCAGCGGCCAAGCGGGGGGATCGTCCTATGGCTACACCTTC.

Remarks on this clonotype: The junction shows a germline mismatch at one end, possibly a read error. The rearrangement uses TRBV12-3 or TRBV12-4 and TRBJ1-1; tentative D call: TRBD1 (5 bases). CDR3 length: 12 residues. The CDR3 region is CAGSFWGYEAFF. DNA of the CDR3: TGTGCCGGCAGTTTTTGGGGCTATGAAGCTTTCTTT.

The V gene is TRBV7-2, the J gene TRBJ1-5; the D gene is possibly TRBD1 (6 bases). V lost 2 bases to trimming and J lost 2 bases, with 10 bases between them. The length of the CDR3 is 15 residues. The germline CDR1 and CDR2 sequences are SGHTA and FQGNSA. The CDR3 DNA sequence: TGTGCCAGCAGCTTAAAGGGGGGTGGCAATCAGCCCCAGCATTTT. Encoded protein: CASSLKGGGNQPQHF.

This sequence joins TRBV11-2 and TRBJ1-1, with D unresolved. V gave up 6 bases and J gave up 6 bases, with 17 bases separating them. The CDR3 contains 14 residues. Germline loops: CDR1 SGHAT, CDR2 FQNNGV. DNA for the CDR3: TGTGCCAGCAGGTCATGGGTGGGTCCAGCTGAAGCTTTCTTT. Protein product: CASRSWVGPAEAFF.

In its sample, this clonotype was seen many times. The CDR3 spells CSAEAGEQFF. The DNA for the CDR3 is TGCAGTGCTGAAGCGGGGGAGCAGTTCTTC. The genes are TRBV20-1 and TRBJ2-1; 7 nucleotides align to TRBD2. V was pared by 5 bases and J by 10 bases, with 2 bases of the junction left unmatched. CDR1 and CDR2 (germline): DFQATT, SNEGSKA (reference sequence). The CDR3 has 10 amino acids.

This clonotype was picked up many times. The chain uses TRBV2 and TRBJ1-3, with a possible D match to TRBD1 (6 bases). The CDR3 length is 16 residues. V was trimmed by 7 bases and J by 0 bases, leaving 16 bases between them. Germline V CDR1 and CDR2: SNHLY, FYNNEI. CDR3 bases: TGTGCCAGCACCCTCTGGGACATCAGCTCTGGAAACACCATATATTTT. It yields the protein CASTLWDISSGNTIYF.

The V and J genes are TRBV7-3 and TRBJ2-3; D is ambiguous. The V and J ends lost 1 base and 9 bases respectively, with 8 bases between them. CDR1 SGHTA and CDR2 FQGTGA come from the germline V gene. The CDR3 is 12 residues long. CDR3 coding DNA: TGTGCCAGCAGCTTAAGAATGAACACGCAGTATTTT. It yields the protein CASSLRMNTQYF. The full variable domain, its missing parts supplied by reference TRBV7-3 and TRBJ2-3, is GAGVSQTPSNKVTEKGKYVELRCDPISGHTALYWYRQSLGQGPEFLIYFQGTGAADDSGLPNDRFFAVRPEGSVSTLKIQRTERGDSAVYLCASSLRMNTQYFGPGTRLTVL.

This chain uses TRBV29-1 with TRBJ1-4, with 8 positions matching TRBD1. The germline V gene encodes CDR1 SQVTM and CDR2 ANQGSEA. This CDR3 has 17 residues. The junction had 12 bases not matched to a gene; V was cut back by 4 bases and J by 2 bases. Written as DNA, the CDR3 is TGCAGCGTTGGATCCTACAGGGGACAGGTTACTAATGAAAAACTGTTTTTT. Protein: CSVGSYRGQVTNEKLFF.

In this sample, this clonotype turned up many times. CDR3 sequence: CASSVEDFSGANVLTF. CDR3 DNA sequence: TGTGCCAGCAGCGTAGAGGATTTCTCTGGGGCCAACGTCCTGACTTTC. The rearrangement joins TRBV9 to TRBJ2-6; D unresolved. The CDR3 is made up of 16 amino acids. CDR1 SGDLS and CDR2 YYNGEE come from the germline V gene. V lost 0 bases and J 0 bases, leaving 7 bases between the germline ends.

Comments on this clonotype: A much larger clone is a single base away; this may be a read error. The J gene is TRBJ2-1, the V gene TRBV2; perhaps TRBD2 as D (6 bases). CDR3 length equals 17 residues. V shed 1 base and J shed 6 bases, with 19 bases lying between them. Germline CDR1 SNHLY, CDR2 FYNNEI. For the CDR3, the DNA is TGTGCCAGCAGTGAAGACCGGGACTCCTATACGGTCAATGAGCAGTTCTTC. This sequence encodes CASSEDRDSYTVNEQFF. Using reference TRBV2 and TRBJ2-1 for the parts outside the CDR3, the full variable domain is EPEVTQTPSHQVTQMGQEVILRCVPISNHLYFYWYRQILGQKVEFLVSFYNNEISEKSEIFDDQFSVERPDGSNFTLKIRSTKLEDSAMYFCASSEDRDSYTVNEQFFGPGTRLTVL.

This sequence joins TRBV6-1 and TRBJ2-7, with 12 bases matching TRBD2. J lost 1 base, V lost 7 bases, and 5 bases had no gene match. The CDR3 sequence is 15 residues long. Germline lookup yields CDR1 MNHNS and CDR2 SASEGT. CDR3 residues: CASTGTSGFSYEQYF. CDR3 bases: TGTGCCAGCACCGGGACTAGCGGGTTTTCCTACGAGCAGTACTTC.

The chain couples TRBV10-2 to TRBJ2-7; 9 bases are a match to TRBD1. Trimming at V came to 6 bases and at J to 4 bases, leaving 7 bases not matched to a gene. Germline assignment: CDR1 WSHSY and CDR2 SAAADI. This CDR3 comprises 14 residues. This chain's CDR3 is CASSSGGQGYEQYF. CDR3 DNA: TGCGCCAGCAGCTCGGGGGGACAGGGTTACGAGCAGTACTTC.

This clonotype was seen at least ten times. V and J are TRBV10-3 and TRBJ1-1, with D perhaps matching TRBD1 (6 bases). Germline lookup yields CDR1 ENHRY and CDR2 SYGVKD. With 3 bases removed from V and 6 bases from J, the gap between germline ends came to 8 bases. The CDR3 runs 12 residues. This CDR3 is CAISDTGSEAFF. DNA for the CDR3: TGTGCCATCAGTGACACAGGGTCTGAAGCTTTCTTT.